This entry features one T cell receptor beta chain sequence. Produced via immunoSEQ multiplex PCR; TCRdb's table is partial and in-frame only. In the table there are 50,000 to 70,000 clones, 85% to 95% of which are singletons. Germline trimming cut 5 bases from V and 2 bases from J; bases unmatched to any gene: 8. The CDR3 contains 15 residues. CDR1 SGHRS and CDR2 YFSETQ come from the germline V gene. These data come from a study of cytomegalovirus exposure and HLA in healthy donors. This chain links TRBV5-1 with TRBJ2-7; 9 nucleotides line up with TRBD2. The specimen sequenced was PBMCs. The TCR originated in a woman between 18 and 29 years old in good health and CMV-seropositive. CDR3 sequence: CASSPKAGGPYEQYF. CDR3 sequence (DNA): TGCGCCAGCAGTCCAAAGGCGGGAGGGCCCTACGAGCAGTACTTC.